This T cell receptor (beta chain) was sequenced during a study of blood T cell repertoires in COVID-19 (TCRdb year 2020). A note on the overall study: Samples covering the acute and convalescent phases of COVID-19 were provided by collaborators in the United States, Italy and Spain. The material from the prospective study consisted of cDNA or gDNA derived from T cells, B-cell-depleted T cells, or PBMCs. Subjects who had been exposed to COVID-19, were actively infected with it, or had recovered from it provided the deeply sampled blood TCRbeta repertoires that made up the dataset. A freely available public database, intended as a resource for researchers studying the immune response to SARS-CoV-2, is where the repertoires were released. The samples were drawn from the first 160 participants of the ongoing ImmuneRACE study and from 950 to 1,500 subjects provided by 6 global collaborators. Nearly every sample came with metadata listing a de-identified subject ID, COVID-19 status, age in years and sex. Where available, HLA class I and class II types were obtained from metadata supplied by the sample provider rather than from assay-based typing. Paper-wide results and their limitations: The quantity of clinical and demographic metadata differed by source and by participant and was supplied without curation.

Worth noting for this clone: The antigen it recognizes is unknown. No quality values exist for individual bases; no much larger clone is one base distant.

CDR1 LGHDT and CDR2 YNNKEL were looked up in the germline V gene (reference sequence). Inclusive of the bounding cysteine and phenylalanine, the CDR3 is 17 residues long. Only the CDR3 part of the read is kept: 51 bases, read in frame from the first base. For this chain, trimming is 5 bases at the V end and 0 bases at the J end, and the number of junction bases without a gene match is 10. The collaborating institutions used their own protocols to collect whole blood in K2EDTA tubes. Collaborator samples were shipped for TCRbeta analysis as frozen whole blood, isolated PBMCs, or DNA extracted from either sample type. TCRbeta CDR3 regions were amplified from genomic DNA using the immunoSEQ Assay, a bias-controlled multiplex PCR. In the authors' own workflow: The number of nucleated cells in each sample was estimated from the amplification of reference gene primers within the assay. To quantify the absolute abundance of each unique TCRbeta CDR3 rearrangement, sequence reads were collapsed and filtered. For each sample, productive Simpson clonality was calculated as the square root of Simpson's diversity index across productive rearrangements. Held by TCRdb, this immuneACCESS table contains in-frame sequences only and omits some clones. Under half of the omission traces to an unresolved V gene where checked; the cause of the rest is unknown. The V and J calls and the clone size are those of that table, but D and trimming were determined from the DNA. In this sample the table shows roughly 100,000 clones, 90% to 95% of which occur a single time. Roughly 17% of the sample rests with the top ten.

Source material: peripheral blood. This receptor was identified in a man in his fifties with acute or convalescent COVID-19. The V and J genes are TRBV3-1 (or the pseudogene TRBV3-2) and TRBJ1-2, with 9 bases in between that match TRBD1. The CDR3: CASSFSGTGLPNYGYTF. The DNA sequence is TGTGCCAGCAGCTTTTCCGGGACAGGGCTCCCTAACTATGGCTACACCTTC.